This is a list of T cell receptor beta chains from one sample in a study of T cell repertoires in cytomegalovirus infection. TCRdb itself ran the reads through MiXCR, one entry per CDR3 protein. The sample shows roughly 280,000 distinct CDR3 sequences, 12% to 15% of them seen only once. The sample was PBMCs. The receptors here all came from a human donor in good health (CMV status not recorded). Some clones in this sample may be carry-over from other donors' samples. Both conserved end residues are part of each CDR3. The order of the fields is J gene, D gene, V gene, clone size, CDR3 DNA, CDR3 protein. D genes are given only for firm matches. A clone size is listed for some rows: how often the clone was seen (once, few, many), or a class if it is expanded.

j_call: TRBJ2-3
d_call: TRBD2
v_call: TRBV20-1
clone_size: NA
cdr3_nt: TGCAGTGCTAGACCCCGGACTAGCTCTACCCATACGCAGTATTTT
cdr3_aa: CSARPRTSSTHTQYF

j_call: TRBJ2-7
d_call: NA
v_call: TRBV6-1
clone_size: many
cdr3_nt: TGTGCCAGCAGTACCCGCCCCGGGGCAGGGAGCTACGAGCAGTACTTC
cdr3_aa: CASSTRPGAGSYEQYF

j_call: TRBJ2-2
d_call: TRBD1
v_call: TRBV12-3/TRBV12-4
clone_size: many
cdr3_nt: TGTGCCAGCACTAGGGGACAGGGTCGCACCGGGGAGCTGTTTTTT
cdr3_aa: CASTRGQGRTGELFF

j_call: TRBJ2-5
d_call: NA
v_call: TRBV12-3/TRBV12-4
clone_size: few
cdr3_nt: TGTGCCAGCAGAACATCACTAGGAGCGGTGGAGACCCAGTACTTC
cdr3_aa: CASRTSLGAVETQYF

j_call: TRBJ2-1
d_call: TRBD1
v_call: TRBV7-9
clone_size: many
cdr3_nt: TGTGCCAGCAGCCCAGGGGGCTATGAGCAGTTCTTC
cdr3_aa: CASSPGGYEQFF

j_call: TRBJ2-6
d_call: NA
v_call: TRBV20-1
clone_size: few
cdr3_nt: TGCAGTGCTCAACAGGTCTCTGGGGCCAACGTCCTGACTTTC
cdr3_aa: CSAQQVSGANVLTF

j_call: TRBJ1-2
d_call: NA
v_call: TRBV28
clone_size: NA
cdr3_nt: TGTGCCAGCAGCGGGGACCCCAGCTATGGCTACACCTTC
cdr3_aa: CASSGDPSYGYTF

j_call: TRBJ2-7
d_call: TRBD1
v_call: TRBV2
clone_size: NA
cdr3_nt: TGTGCCAGCAGAGAGACAGGGTGGGCCTACGAGCAGTACTTC
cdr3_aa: CASRETGWAYEQYF

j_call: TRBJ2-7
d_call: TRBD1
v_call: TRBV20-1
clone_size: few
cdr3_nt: TGCAGTGCTAGAGCGCAGACAGGGAACGGCTACGAGCAGTACTTC
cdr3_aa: CSARAQTGNGYEQYF

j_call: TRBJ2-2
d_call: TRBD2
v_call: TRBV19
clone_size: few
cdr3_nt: TGTGCCAGTAGTTTCCCTCCCGGAATGGCGGGAGCCGGGGAGCTGTTTTTT
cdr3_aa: CASSFPPGMAGAGELFF

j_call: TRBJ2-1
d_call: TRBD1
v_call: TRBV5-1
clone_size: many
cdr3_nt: TGCGCCAGCAGCTTGCAGGGACAGGGGGCGAGTGAGCAGTTCTTC
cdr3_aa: CASSLQGQGASEQFF

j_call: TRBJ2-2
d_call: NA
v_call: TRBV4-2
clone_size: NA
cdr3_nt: TGTGCCAGAGGACAGAGGGTCGGGGAGCTGTTTTTT
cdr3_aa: CARGQRVGELFF

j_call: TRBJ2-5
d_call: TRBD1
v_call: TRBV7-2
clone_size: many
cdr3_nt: TGTGCCAGCAGCCGCGGACAGGGTACTCGAGAGACCCAGTACTTC
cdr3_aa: CASSRGQGTRETQYF

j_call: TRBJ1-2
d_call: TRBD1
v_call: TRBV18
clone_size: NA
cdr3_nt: TGTGCCAGCTCACCACGCGAGACAGGGGCTTCCTATGGCTACACCTTC
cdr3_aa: CASSPRETGASYGYTF

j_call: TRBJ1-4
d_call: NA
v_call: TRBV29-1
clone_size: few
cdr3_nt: TGCAGCGTACAGGGCCTCGACCGAGGAAAACTGTTTTTT
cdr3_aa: CSVQGLDRGKLFF

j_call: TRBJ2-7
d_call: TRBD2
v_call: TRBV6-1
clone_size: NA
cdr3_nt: TGTGCCCCCGGACTAGTGTACGAGCAGTACTTC
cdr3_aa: CAPGLVYEQYF

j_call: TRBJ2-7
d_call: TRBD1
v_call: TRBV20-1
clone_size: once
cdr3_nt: TGCAGTGCTAGAGAAGGACAGGCCTACGAGCAGTACTTC
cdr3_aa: CSAREGQAYEQYF

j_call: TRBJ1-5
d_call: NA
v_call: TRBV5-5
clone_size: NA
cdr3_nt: TGTGCCAGCAGCTTGGCCCCCCTGAGGGATCAGCCCCAGCATTTT
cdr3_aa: CASSLAPLRDQPQHF

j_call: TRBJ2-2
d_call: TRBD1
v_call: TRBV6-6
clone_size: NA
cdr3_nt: TGTGCCAGCAGTTATCTCCAGGGACAGGGGTACACCGGGGAGCTGTTTTTT
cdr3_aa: CASSYLQGQGYTGELFF

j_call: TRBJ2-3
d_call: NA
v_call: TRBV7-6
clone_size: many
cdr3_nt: TGTGCCAGCAGCTTGAGGGGACGGGACTCCTCTCGGTGGACGCAGTATTTT
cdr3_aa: CASSLRGRDSSRWTQYF